The 22 T cell receptor beta chains reported below all come from one sample, sequenced in a study of cytomegalovirus exposure and HLA in healthy donors. In the PCR, 60 Vbeta and 13 Jbeta primers were used. Profiling relied on immunoSEQ multiplex PCR, and the TCRdb table lists in-frame clones only, not all of them. The data show 120,000 or so clones, with about four fifths seen just once and more than 1.5% held by the top ten. Material for sequencing was PBMCs. All receptors derive from a man in his late teens or twenties in good health and CMV-seronegative.

V is TRBV6-5 and J is TRBJ1-1; 8 nucleotides match TRBD1. After removal of 7 bases from V and 8 bases from J, the junction contained 9 bases not matched to a gene. The CDR3 is 13 amino acids. CDR1 and CDR2 from the germline V gene are MNHEY and SVGAGI. CDR3 sequence (DNA): TGTGCCAGCACCGAGGACAGGGAAGGGGAAGCTTTCTTT. It encodes CASTEDREGEAFF.

J is TRBJ2-7 and V is TRBV5-1, with D maybe TRBD1 (6 bases). Per germline, CDR1 SGHRS and CDR2 YFSETQ. With 7 bases removed from V and 0 bases from J, the gap between germline ends came to 17 bases. The CDR3 is 15 residues long. The CDR3 DNA reads as TGCGCCAGCCCCTCCCGGGACACGAGCTCCTACGAGCAGTACTTC. This gives the protein CASPSRDTSSYEQYF.

The chain employs TRBV11-2 and TRBJ2-3; 8 nucleotides align to TRBD1. Germline assignment: CDR1 SGHAT and CDR2 FQNNGV. Trimming cost V 4 bases and J 1 base; bases outside gene matches: 1. The CDR3 sequence is 14 residues long. The CDR3 loop is CASSSDRGTDTQYF. The CDR3 DNA reads as TGTGCCAGCAGCTCGGACAGGGGCACAGATACGCAGTATTTT.

The chain carries TRBV19 and TRBJ2-7; the match to TRBD1 covers 11 bases. The length of the CDR3 is 15 residues. J was trimmed by 5 bases and V by 5 bases; bases with no gene match: 8. Germline V gives CDR1 LNHDA, CDR2 SQIVND (reference sequence). CDR3 coding DNA: TGTGCCAGTAGTTTACGGACAGGGGGCTATGACGAGCAGTACTTC. Its protein is CASSLRTGGYDEQYF.

As concerns this clone: The junction and the germline gene differ at one end; a read error may be behind it. This chain connects TRBV7-9 to TRBJ1-4, with D tentatively TRBD1 (5 bases). Germline V lookup: CDR1 SEHNR, CDR2 FQNEAQ (reference sequence). The CDR3 contains 14 residues. The CDR3 here is CSSSSQGLNEKLFF. In DNA form, the CDR3 reads TGTTCCAGCAGCTCGCAGGGTCTTAATGAAAAACTGTTTTTT.

DNA for the CDR3: TGTGCCAGTAGGCGGCGGGGGGACACAGATACGCAGTATTTT. The encoded protein is CASRRRGDTDTQYF. The chain links TRBV19 to TRBJ2-3, with 8 nucleotides matching TRBD2. Germline lookup yields CDR1 LNHDA and CDR2 SQIVND (reference sequence). V lost 6 bases and J lost 2; bases outside the gene matches: 4. The CDR3 spans 14 residues. Combining the CDR3 with reference TRBV19 and TRBJ2-3 gives the whole variable domain DGGITQSPKYLFRKEGQNVTLSCEQNLNHDAMYWYRQDPGQGLRLIYYSQIVNDFQKGDIAEGYSVSREKKESFPLTVTSAQKNPTAFYLCASRRRGDTDTQYFGPGTRLTVL.

The chain joins TRBV5-6 to TRBJ2-7, with 7 positions matching TRBD1. From germline, CDR1 is SGHDT and CDR2 YYEEEE. The V segment lost 0 bases and the J segment 2 bases; nucleotides outside the gene matches: 11. The CDR3 has 17 amino acids. The CDR3 spells CASSLEERGTVAYEQYF. CDR3 coding DNA: TGTGCCAGCAGCTTGGAGGAGAGGGGGACAGTAGCCTACGAGCAGTACTTC. Variable domain in full (rest from reference TRBV5-6 and TRBJ2-7): DAGVTQSPTHLIKTRGQQVTLRCSPKSGHDTVSWYQQALGQGPQFIFQYYEEEERQRGNFPDRFSGHQFPNYSSELNVNALLLGDSALYLCASSLEERGTVAYEQYFGPGTRLTVT.

This chain connects TRBV7-8 to TRBJ2-7, with TRBD2 identical over 14 bases. The CDR3 has 16 residues. The junction had 6 bases not matched to a gene; V was cut back by 5 bases and J by 3 bases. Germline assignment: CDR1 SGHVS and CDR2 FQNEAQ. The CDR3 nucleotides are TGTGCCAGCAGCAACGGACTAGCGGGGGGCATCTACGAGCAGTACTTC. Its translation: CASSNGLAGGIYEQYF.

This clone appeared a single time. The chain joins TRBV7-6 to TRBJ1-1; 10 bases line up with TRBD1. CDR1 is SGHVS, CDR2 FNYEAQ, per germline. Trimming at V came to 4 bases and at J to 4 bases, leaving 3 bases not matched to a gene. The CDR3 contains 14 residues. CDR3 in DNA: TGTGCCAGCAGCTCGGGACAGGGGAGCACTGAAGCTTTCTTT. Its protein is CASSSGQGSTEAFF.

Only a few counts were recorded for this clone. DNA of the CDR3: TGTGCCAGCAGCACAACAGGGGGAGGGGAGGAAAAACTGTTTTTT. Its translation is CASSTTGGGEEKLFF. The chain carries TRBV5-6 and TRBJ1-4, with 8 positions matching TRBD1. The CDR3 sequence is 15 residues long. Germline loops: CDR1 SGHDT, CDR2 YYEEEE. After removal of 4 bases from V and 8 bases from J, the junction contained 10 bases not matched to a gene.

To note about this clone: One end of the junction fails to match germline, which may point to a read error. Other nucleotide sequences from this sample produce the same CDR3. The chain recombines TRBV6-1 with TRBJ2-5; maybe TRBD1 (6 bases). The length of the CDR3 is 15 residues. Germline CDR1 reads MNHNS; CDR2 reads SASEGT. CDR3 amino acids: CASSALQGRGETQYF. CDR3 in DNA: TGCGCCAGCAGTGCTCTACAGGGTAGGGGGGAGACCCAGTACTTC.

The chain is built from TRBV29-1 and TRBJ2-5, with D possibly matching TRBD1 (6 bases). The CDR3 has 14 amino acids. CDR1 is SQVTM, CDR2 ANQGSEA, per germline. Trimming stripped 6 bases from V and 2 bases from J, with 16 bases between. CDR3 nucleotides: TGCAGCGTCCCTCTCAGGGGCCCACAAGAGACCCAGTACTTC. Translated: CSVPLRGPQETQYF. Full variable domain (rest looked up from reference TRBV29-1 and TRBJ2-5): SAVISQKPSRDICQRGTSLTIQCQVDSQVTMMFWYRQQPGQSLTLIATANQGSEATYESGFVIDKFPISRPNLTFSTLTVSNMSPEDSSIYLCSVPLRGPQETQYFGPGTRLLVL.

This clone showed up just a few times. The rearrangement joins TRBV2 to TRBJ1-2, with 7 bases lining up with TRBD1. Germline CDR1 SNHLY, CDR2 FYNNEI. J gave up 2 bases and V 0 bases, and 12 bases lay outside the gene matches. This CDR3 contains 18 residues. CDR3 region: CASSEAGGPGRGNYGYTF. The CDR3 DNA reads TGTGCCAGCAGTGAAGCAGGGGGGCCGGGCAGGGGGAACTATGGCTACACCTTC.

The CDR3 DNA sequence: TGTGCCACCAGCGCCCGGACAGGGGAAAATTCACCCCTCCACTTT. Its translation: CATSARTGENSPLHF. The rearrangement uses TRBV15 and TRBJ1-6; 9 nucleotides match TRBD1. CDR1 is LNHNV, CDR2 YYDKDF, per germline (reference sequence). This CDR3 comprises 15 residues. J lost 7 bases, V lost 5 bases, and 6 bases had no gene match. The whole variable domain, remainder taken from reference TRBV15 and TRBJ1-6, is DAMVIQNPRYQVTQFGKPVTLSCSQTLNHNVMYWYQQKSSQAPKLLFHYYDKDFNNEADTPDNFQSRRPNTSFCFLDIRSPGLGDTAMYLCATSARTGENSPLHFGNGTRLTVT.

This sequence joins TRBV7-2 and TRBJ1-2; 8 bases map to TRBD1. V shed 1 base and J 11 bases; nucleotides not matched to a gene: 9. Germline CDR1 SGHTA, CDR2 FQGNSA. The CDR3 spans 14 residues. Written as DNA, the CDR3 is TGTGCCAGCAGCTTAGGGACAGGGCCCCAACCTTACACCTTC. Its protein is CASSLGTGPQPYTF.

The J gene is TRBJ1-6, the V gene TRBV10-1; D call uncertain. CDR3 length: 13 amino acids. Trimming left V 4 bases short and J 6 bases short, with 7 bases between. Germline CDR1 WNHNN, CDR2 SYGVQD (reference sequence). CDR3 sequence reads: CASSAGFNSPLHF. CDR3 nucleotides: TGCGCCAGCAGTGCAGGATTTAATTCACCCCTCCACTTT.

This sequence joins TRBV5-6 and TRBJ2-3; 13 bases match TRBD2. With 4 bases clipped from V and 3 bases from J, the junction kept 11 bases outside the gene matches. Germline V gene sequence: CDR1 SGHDT, CDR2 YYEEEE. This CDR3 has 18 residues. The DNA of the CDR3 is TGTGCCAGCAGCATTAGACTAGCGGGGGGCGGAGGAACAGATACGCAGTATTTT. Its protein product is CASSIRLAGGGGTDTQYF.

In nucleotides, the CDR3 is TGTGCCAGCAGTCAAGACAGGGGAGGTGGCTACACCTTC. Translation: CASSQDRGGGYTF. This sequence joins TRBV11-2 and TRBJ1-2, with TRBD1 matching 8 bases. The CDR3 loop spans 13 amino acids. Germline V gene lookup returns CDR1 SGHAT and CDR2 FQNNGV. The V gene end was trimmed by 6 bases and the J gene end by 7 bases; junction bases not matched to a gene: 7. The complete variable domain, with remaining parts taken from reference TRBV11-2 and TRBJ1-2, reads EAGVAQSPRYKIIEKRQSVAFWCNPISGHATLYWYQQILGQGPKLLIQFQNNGVVDDSQLPKDRFSAERLKGVDSTLKIQPAKLEDSAVYLCASSQDRGGGYTFGSGTRLTVV.

A single count supports this clone. The chain is built from TRBV27 and TRBJ1-2; 7 bases line up with TRBD1. Germline V gene sequence: CDR1 MNHEY, CDR2 SMNVEV (reference sequence). Unmatched junction bases numbered 10, after V lost 8 bases and J lost 7 bases. The CDR3 spans 13 residues. The CDR3 region is CASARDSSSGYTF. The CDR3 DNA sequence: TGTGCCAGCGCTCGGGACAGCTCATCTGGCTACACCTTC.

The V gene is TRBV19, the J gene TRBJ2-5; D perhaps matches TRBD1 (6 bases). V dropped 7 bases and J dropped 4 bases, with 13 bases sitting between them. CDR1 is LNHDA, CDR2 SQIVND, per germline (reference sequence). The CDR3 extends over 13 amino acids. The CDR3 spells CASTQGPGETQYF. In nucleotides, the CDR3 is TGTGCCAGTACCCAGGGGCCAGGAGAGACCCAGTACTTC.

The chain carries TRBV2 and TRBJ1-1; D not resolved. The CDR3 runs 12 residues. Germline values: CDR1 SNHLY, CDR2 FYNNEI. CDR3 amino acids: CASRRVNTEAFF. CDR3 bases: TGTGCATCGAGAAGAGTGAACACTGAAGCTTTCTTT.

The chain is built from TRBV7-8 and TRBJ2-5, with 10 bases fitting TRBD2. This CDR3 spans 17 amino acids. After removal of 4 bases from V and 9 bases from J, the junction contained 17 bases not matched to a gene. The germline gives CDR1 SGHVS, CDR2 FQNEAQ. CDR3 residues: CASSYLSLAGAAVAQYF. DNA for the CDR3: TGTGCCAGCAGCTACTTGTCTCTAGCGGGGGCCGCCGTTGCCCAGTACTTC.